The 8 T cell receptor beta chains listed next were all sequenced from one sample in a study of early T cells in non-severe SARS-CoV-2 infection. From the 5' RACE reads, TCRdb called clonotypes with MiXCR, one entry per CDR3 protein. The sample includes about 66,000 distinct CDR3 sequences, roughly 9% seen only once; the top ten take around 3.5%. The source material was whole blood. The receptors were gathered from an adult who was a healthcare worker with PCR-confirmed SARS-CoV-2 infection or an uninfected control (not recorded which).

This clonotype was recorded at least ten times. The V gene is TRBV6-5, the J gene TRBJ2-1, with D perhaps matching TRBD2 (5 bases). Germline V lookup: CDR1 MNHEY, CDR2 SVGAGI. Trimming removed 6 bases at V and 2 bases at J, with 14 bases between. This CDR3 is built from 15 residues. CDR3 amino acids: CASRLGFNPYNEQFF. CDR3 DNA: TGTGCCAGCAGACTAGGGTTTAATCCCTACAATGAGCAGTTCTTC.

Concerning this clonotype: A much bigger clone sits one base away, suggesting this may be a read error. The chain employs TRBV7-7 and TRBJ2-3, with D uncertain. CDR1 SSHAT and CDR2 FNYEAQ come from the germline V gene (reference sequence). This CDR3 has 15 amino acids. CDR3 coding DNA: TGTGTCAGCAGCCCCCTAGACGGTAGCACAGATACGCAGTATTTT. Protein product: CVSSPLDGSTDTQYF.

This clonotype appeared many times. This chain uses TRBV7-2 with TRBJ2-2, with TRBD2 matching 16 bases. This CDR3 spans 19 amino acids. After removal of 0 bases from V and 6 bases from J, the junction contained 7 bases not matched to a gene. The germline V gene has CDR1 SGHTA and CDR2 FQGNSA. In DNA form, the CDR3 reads TGTGCCAGCAGCTTAGCAACCCCGGGACTAGCGGGAGGGCCCGGGGAGCTGTTTTTT. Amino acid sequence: CASSLATPGLAGGPGELFF.

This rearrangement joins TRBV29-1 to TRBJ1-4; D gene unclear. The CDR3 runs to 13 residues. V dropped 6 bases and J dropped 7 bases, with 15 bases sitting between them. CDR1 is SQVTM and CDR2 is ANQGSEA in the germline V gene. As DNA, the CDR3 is TGCAGCGTCGTACTCACTGGGAGTGAAAAACTGTTTTTT. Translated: CSVVLTGSEKLFF.

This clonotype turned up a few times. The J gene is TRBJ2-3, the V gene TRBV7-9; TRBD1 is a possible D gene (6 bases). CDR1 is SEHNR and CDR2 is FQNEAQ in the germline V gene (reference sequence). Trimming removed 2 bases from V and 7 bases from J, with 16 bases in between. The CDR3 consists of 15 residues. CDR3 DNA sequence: TGTGCCAGCAGCTTACCCGGGACACCGTTAAATACGCAGTATTTT. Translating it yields CASSLPGTPLNTQYF.

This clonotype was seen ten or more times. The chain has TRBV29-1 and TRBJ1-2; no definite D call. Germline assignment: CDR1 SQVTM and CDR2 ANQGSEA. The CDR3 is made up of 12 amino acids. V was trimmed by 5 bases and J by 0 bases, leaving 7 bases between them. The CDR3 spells CSVLETNYGYTF. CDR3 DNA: TGCAGCGTTCTGGAGACTAACTATGGCTACACCTTC.

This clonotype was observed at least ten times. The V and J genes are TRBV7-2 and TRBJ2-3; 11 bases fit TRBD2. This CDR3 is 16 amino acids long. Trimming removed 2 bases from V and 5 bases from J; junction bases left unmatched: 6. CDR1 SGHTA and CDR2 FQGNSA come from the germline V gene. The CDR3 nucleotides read TGTGCCAGCAGCTTATCGGGACTAGCGGCGGGAGATACGCAGTATTTT. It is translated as CASSLSGLAAGDTQYF.

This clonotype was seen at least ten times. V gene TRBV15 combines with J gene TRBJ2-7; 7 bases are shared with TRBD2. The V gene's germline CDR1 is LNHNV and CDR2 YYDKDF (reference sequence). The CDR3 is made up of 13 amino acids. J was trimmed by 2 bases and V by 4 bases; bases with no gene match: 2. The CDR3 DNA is TGTGCCACCAGCACTAGCGGACCCTACGAGCAGTACTTC. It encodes CATSTSGPYEQYF. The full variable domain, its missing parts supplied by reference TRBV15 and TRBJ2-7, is DAMVIQNPRYQVTQFGKPVTLSCSQTLNHNVMYWYQQKSSQAPKLLFHYYDKDFNNEADTPDNFQSRRPNTSFCFLDIRSPGLGDTAMYLCATSTSGPYEQYFGPGTRLTVT.